One and the same sample provided the 25 T cell receptor beta chains below, sequenced in a study of T-cell reconstitution after alpha-beta-depleted transplantation in children. Preparation of the TCRbeta library involved a method that used unique molecular identifiers. TCRdb fed the PCR reads into MiXCR, producing one record per CDR3 protein. The data show some 350,000 distinct CDR3 sequences, around 10% seen once. The sample in question was PBMCs from the stem cell graft donor, obtained from the stem cell graft. These receptors all come from a human donor who donated a stem cell graft to a child with acute lymphoblastic leukemia.

This clonotype was counted a few times. The chain is built from TRBV4-1 and TRBJ2-1, with D possibly TRBD2 on 6 matching bases. The CDR3 runs 14 residues. CDR1 and CDR2 from the germline V gene are MGHRA and YSYEKL. V dropped 1 base and J dropped 7 bases, with 11 bases sitting between them. CDR3 sequence (DNA): TGCGCCAGCAGCCAAGTGGGGGGTCAAAATGAGCAGTTCTTC. Translation: CASSQVGGQNEQFF.

This sequence joins TRBV7-2 and TRBJ2-1; 9 nucleotides agree with TRBD2. V lost 5 bases and J lost 4; bases outside the gene matches: 9. CDR3 length: 16 residues. Germline lookup yields CDR1 SGHTA and CDR2 FQGNSA. This CDR3 reads CASSPITSGSYNEQFF. In DNA, the CDR3 is TGTGCCAGCAGCCCCATCACTAGCGGGTCATACAATGAGCAGTTCTTC.

A few counts support this clonotype. The genes are TRBV29-1 and TRBJ2-7; 7 bases are a match to TRBD2. Germline loops: CDR1 SQVTM, CDR2 ANQGSEA. The CDR3 runs 12 residues. V dropped 7 bases and J dropped 0; count of bases not matched to a gene: 3. CDR3 DNA: TGCAGCGCACTAGCGAGCTCCTACGAGCAGTACTTC. Residues: CSALASSYEQYF.

The chain employs TRBV6-1 and TRBJ1-2; TRBD1 agrees at 7 bases. The J segment lost 8 bases and the V segment lost 5 bases, leaving 23 bases of the junction unmatched. Germline V gene lookup returns CDR1 MNHNS and CDR2 SASEGT. CDR3 length: 18 residues. The CDR3: CASSPDRVARRGVWGYTF. The CDR3 nucleotides are TGTGCCAGCAGTCCCGACAGGGTGGCGAGGAGGGGAGTCTGGGGCTACACCTTC.

This clonotype was seen a few times. The rearrangement joins TRBV29-1 to TRBJ1-4; a weak D match, TRBD1 (5 bases). V was pared by 6 bases and J by 5 bases, with 19 bases between. The CDR3 contains 15 residues. Germline V gives CDR1 SQVTM, CDR2 ANQGSEA. The CDR3: CSVGLWGGSNEKLFF. Written as DNA, the CDR3 is TGCAGCGTGGGGCTTTGGGGCGGGAGCAATGAAAAACTGTTTTTT. The complete variable domain, with remaining parts taken from reference TRBV29-1 and TRBJ1-4, reads SAVISQKPSRDICQRGTSLTIQCQVDSQVTMMFWYRQQPGQSLTLIATANQGSEATYESGFVIDKFPISRPNLTFSTLTVSNMSPEDSSIYLCSVGLWGGSNEKLFFGSGTQLSVL.

This clonotype was found a few times. The chain carries TRBV20-1 and TRBJ2-7; D could derive from TRBD1 or TRBD2 (5 bases each). This CDR3 region has 14 residues. CDR1 and CDR2 (germline): DFQATT, SNEGSKA (reference sequence). V lost 2 bases and J 1 base, leaving 12 bases between the germline ends. The CDR3 reads CSARSQRTSYEQYF. For the CDR3, the DNA is TGCAGTGCTAGATCTCAGCGGACATCCTACGAGCAGTACTTC.

This clonotype was seen many times. The V and J genes are TRBV7-9 and TRBJ1-6; D unresolved. Between the trimmed V and J ends, which lost 4 bases and 10 bases, there was a span of 11 bases. CDR1 and CDR2 (germline): SEHNR, FQNEAQ (reference sequence). CDR3 length: 13 residues. The CDR3 here is CASSSGFGSPLHF. The CDR3 DNA reads TGTGCCAGCAGCTCGGGCTTTGGCTCACCCCTCCACTTT.

This chain connects TRBV20-1 to TRBJ1-5, with D possibly being TRBD1 (6 bases). This CDR3 is 15 amino acids long. Germline values: CDR1 DFQATT, CDR2 SNEGSKA (reference sequence). With 0 bases removed from V and 3 bases from J, the gap between germline ends came to 12 bases. CDR3: CSARDPRGPNQPQHF. The DNA for the CDR3 is TGCAGTGCTAGAGATCCCAGGGGACCCAATCAGCCCCAGCATTTT.

This clonotype turned up a few times. The V gene is TRBV7-2, the J gene TRBJ2-2; 7 positions agree with TRBD1. Germline V gene sequence: CDR1 SGHTA, CDR2 FQGNSA. Trimming cost V 5 bases and J 3 bases; bases outside gene matches: 6. The CDR3 sequence is 15 residues long. The CDR3 spells CASSADRLHTGELFF. Written as DNA, the CDR3 is TGTGCCAGCAGCGCGGACAGGCTGCACACCGGGGAGCTGTTTTTT. The variable domain in full, completed from reference TRBV7-2 and TRBJ2-2, reads GAGVSQSPSNKVTEKGKDVELRCDPISGHTALYWYRQSLGQGLEFLIYFQGNSAPDKSGLPSDRFSAERTGGSVSTLTIQRTQQEDSAVYLCASSADRLHTGELFFGEGSRLTVL.

The table lists this clonotype with a few counts. V is TRBV24-1 and J is TRBJ2-1; 9 nucleotides line up with TRBD1. Germline V lookup: CDR1 KGHDR, CDR2 SFDVKD. The CDR3 spans 16 residues. The trim removed 4 bases at V and 4 bases at J, leaving 7 bases unmatched. This CDR3 is CATSERGTGLYNEQFF. CDR3 DNA: TGTGCCACCAGTGAGAGGGGGACAGGGTTATACAATGAGCAGTTCTTC.

There are a few counts of this clonotype. The chain joins TRBV7-2 to TRBJ2-3; D might be TRBD1 (5 bases). The CDR3 has 14 amino acids. Between the trimmed V and J ends, which lost 5 bases and 2 bases, there was a span of 11 bases. Germline V gene lookup returns CDR1 SGHTA and CDR2 FQGNSA. CDR3 protein: CASSQGPYTDTQYF. The CDR3 DNA reads as TGTGCCAGCAGCCAGGGCCCCTACACAGATACGCAGTATTTT.

This clonotype showed up just a few times. The J gene is TRBJ2-7, the V gene TRBV6-5, with D unresolved. Between the trimmed V and J ends, which lost 0 bases and 5 bases, there was a span of 11 bases. The length of the CDR3 is 14 residues. CDR1 and CDR2 from the germline V gene are MNHEY and SVGAGI. The CDR3 DNA reads TGTGCCAGCAGTTACTCGTCCCATAGCAACGAGCAGTACTTC. It is translated as CASSYSSHSNEQYF.

This clonotype appeared many times. The V call is TRBV7-9, the J call TRBJ2-2; no clear D. CDR3 length: 15 amino acids. CDR1 and CDR2 (germline): SEHNR, FQNEAQ (reference sequence). V shed 4 bases and J shed 1 base, with 10 bases lying between them. The DNA of the CDR3 is TGTGCCAGCAGCTCATTAATATGGAACACCGGGGAGCTGTTTTTT. Translation gives CASSSLIWNTGELFF.

The sample holds a few counts of this clonotype. The chain is built from TRBV20-1 and TRBJ1-2; maybe TRBD1 (5 bases). V was shortened by 1 base and J by 2 bases, with 8 bases between the two germline ends. CDR1 DFQATT and CDR2 SNEGSKA come from the germline V gene (reference sequence). The CDR3 length is 13 residues. CDR3 sequence reads: CSARVDTNYGYTF. CDR3 bases: TGCAGTGCTAGAGTGGACACGAACTATGGCTACACCTTC.

This chain connects TRBV5-8 to TRBJ1-2, with D possibly matching TRBD1 (6 bases). This CDR3 region has 17 residues. Germline CDR1 and CDR2: SGHTS and YDEGEE. The V end was cut by 4 bases, the J end by 4 bases, with 23 bases between. Here the CDR3 DNA reads TGTGCCAGCAGCGTTCGGGGAGGGGGTATCGAGAGCTATGGCTACACCTTC. Translated: CASSVRGGGIESYGYTF.

The chain employs TRBV12-3 or TRBV12-4 and TRBJ2-3, with 14 bases matching TRBD2. This CDR3 region has 16 residues. V lost 5 bases, J lost 4 bases, and 5 bases stayed unmatched. The DNA for the CDR3 is TGTGCCAGCAGTCCCAAGGGACTAGCGGGAGCAGATACGCAGTATTTT. Translating it yields CASSPKGLAGADTQYF.

The chain has TRBV7-8 and TRBJ2-1; 11 bases are shared with TRBD2. CDR1 and CDR2 from the germline V gene are SGHVS and FQNEAQ. Trimming cost V 5 bases and J 0 bases; bases outside gene matches: 6. The CDR3 runs 17 residues. The chain's CDR3 is CASSKTGLADSYNEQFF. DNA for the CDR3: TGTGCCAGCAGCAAAACGGGACTAGCGGACTCCTACAATGAGCAGTTCTTC.

This clonotype was counted at least ten times. The chain uses TRBV11-1 and TRBJ2-7, with 10 bases matching TRBD2. The CDR3 consists of 18 residues. Germline CDR1 and CDR2: SGHAT and FQDESV (reference sequence). With V trimmed by 5 bases and J by 5 bases, 18 bases remained unmatched. The CDR3 region is CASSPARGASGSLDEQYF. DNA of the CDR3: TGTGCCAGCAGCCCGGCCCGGGGTGCTAGCGGGAGTCTCGACGAGCAGTACTTC. The whole variable domain, filled in from reference TRBV11-1 and TRBJ2-7, reads EAEVAQSPRYKITEKSQAVAFWCDPISGHATLYWYRQILGQGPELLVQFQDESVVDDSQLPKDRFSAERLKGVDSTLKIQPAELGDSAMYLCASSPARGASGSLDEQYFGPGTRLTVT.

V gene TRBV12-3 or TRBV12-4 combines with J gene TRBJ2-7, with 7 nucleotides matching TRBD2. This CDR3 contains 13 residues. The ends lost 6 bases at V and 5 bases at J; junction bases unmatched: 7. In DNA form, the CDR3 reads TGTGCCAGCAGCCCCACTAGCGAAAACGAGCAGTACTTC. The encoded protein is CASSPTSENEQYF.

This clonotype showed up many times. The chain employs TRBV12-3 or TRBV12-4 and TRBJ2-1; 9 bases map to TRBD1. After removal of 5 bases from V and 5 bases from J, the junction contained 10 bases not matched to a gene. CDR3 length equals 16 residues. The CDR3 nucleotides are TGTGCCAGCAGTCCCGGGGGACAGGGTTTGCACAATGAGCAGTTCTTC. This encodes CASSPGGQGLHNEQFF.

The rearrangement links TRBV12-5 to TRBJ2-1, with TRBD2 as a possible D gene (5 bases). Germline values: CDR1 LGHNT, CDR2 FRNRAP. V lost 6 bases and J lost 5, with 8 bases in between. The CDR3 has 12 residues. DNA for the CDR3: TGTGCTAGTGGGGAGGACGACAATGAGCAGTTCTTC. It is translated as CASGEDDNEQFF. The full variable domain, with the rest looked up from reference TRBV12-5 and TRBJ2-1, is DARVTQTPRHKVTEMGQEVTMRCQPILGHNTVFWYRQTMMQGLELLAYFRNRAPLDDSGMPKDRFSAEMPDATLATLKIQPSEPRDSAVYFCASGEDDNEQFFGPGTRLTVL.

The chain recombines TRBV30 with TRBJ2-7, with D unresolved. Germline V CDR1 and CDR2: GTSNPN, SVGIG (reference sequence). V lost 0 bases and J 3 bases, leaving 12 bases between the germline ends. CDR3 length: 14 residues. The CDR3 nucleotides read TGTGCCTGGAGTGTATTGGCAGATAGCTACGAGCAGTACTTC. Translated: CAWSVLADSYEQYF.

The chain joins TRBV20-1 to TRBJ2-3, with TRBD1 matching over 7 bases. Germline V gene lookup returns CDR1 DFQATT and CDR2 SNEGSKA (reference sequence). V dropped 6 bases and J dropped 2; count of bases not matched to a gene: 8. CDR3 length: 14 amino acids. This CDR3 reads CSASTGWDTDTQYF. DNA for the CDR3: TGCAGTGCCTCGACAGGGTGGGACACAGATACGCAGTATTTT.

This chain uses TRBV29-1 with TRBJ2-7; TRBD1 or TRBD2 may be the D gene (5 bases each). CDR1 is SQVTM, CDR2 ANQGSEA, per germline. The CDR3 runs to 13 residues. Trimming removed 8 bases at V and 0 bases at J, with 14 bases between. Here the CDR3 DNA reads TGCAGCACCATGAGGGGTAGCTCCTACGAGCAGTACTTC. This codes for CSTMRGSSYEQYF.

This clonotype was seen a handful of times. The gene calls are TRBV18 and TRBJ1-2, with D tentatively TRBD1 (6 bases). This CDR3 spans 13 amino acids. Trimming took off 3 bases at V and 4 bases at J, with 9 bases between the two ends. Germline CDR1 and CDR2: KGHSH and LQKENI. The CDR3 loop is CASSPKGGYGYTF. The CDR3 DNA sequence: TGTGCCAGCTCACCTAAAGGGGGCTATGGCTACACCTTC.